One and the same sample provided the 24 T cell receptor beta chains below, sequenced in a study of patients and donors after allogeneic stem cell transplantation. TCRdb passed the RT-PCR reads through MiXCR, listing each CDR3 protein once. Among about 960,000 distinct CDR3 sequences listed, 18% were seen once. Sequencing input: blood, either unsorted or a sorted T cell fraction (not recorded which). The receptors originated from a human donor who was either an allogeneic HSCT recipient or a stem cell or donor lymphocyte infusion donor (not recorded which). It is not recorded whose cells these are; they may come from a transplant donor.

The rearrangement uses TRBV12-5 and TRBJ1-2; TRBD1 is a possible D gene (5 bases). CDR3 length: 12 residues. The germline CDR1 and CDR2 sequences are LGHNT and FRNRAP. Trimming left V 7 bases short and J 4 bases short, with 10 bases between. The CDR3 reads CASVFGGYGYTF. CDR3 nucleotides: TGTGCTAGTGTTTTTGGGGGCTATGGCTACACCTTC.

This clonotype showed up just a few times. V and J are TRBV3-1 and TRBJ2-3; D gene ambiguous. The CDR3 runs to 15 residues. The V gene lost 4 bases and the J gene lost 4 bases, with 15 bases spanning the gap. Germline V gene sequence: CDR1 LGHDT, CDR2 YNNKEL (reference sequence). The DNA of the CDR3 is TGTGCCAGCAGCCGTTCGAATCTAGGTTCAGATACGCAGTATTTT. It yields the protein CASSRSNLGSDTQYF.

J is TRBJ1-1 and V is TRBV4-1; D is unresolved. This CDR3 has 14 residues. Trimming took 1 base from V and 5 from J, leaving 11 bases between them. Germline V gene data show CDR1 as MGHRA and CDR2 as YSYEKL. The DNA for the CDR3 is TGCGCCAGCAGCCAAGGCCGGGATCGGACTGAAGCTTTCTTT. Translating gives CASSQGRDRTEAFF.

V gene TRBV6-5 combines with J gene TRBJ1-2; D not resolved. V gave up 2 bases and J gave up 6 bases, with 10 bases separating them. The CDR3 runs to 13 residues. Germline V lookup: CDR1 MNHEY, CDR2 SVGAGI. The CDR3 coding sequence is TGTGCCAGCAGTTACCCAGATACCAATGGCTACACCTTC. It encodes CASSYPDTNGYTF.

This clonotype has more than one count but fewer than ten. The chain couples TRBV24-1 to TRBJ2-3; 9 nucleotides agree with TRBD2. The CDR3 length is 16 residues. Germline V gene data show CDR1 as KGHDR and CDR2 as SFDVKD. After removal of 3 bases from V and 0 bases from J, the junction contained 3 bases not matched to a gene. The CDR3 DNA follows: TGTGCCACCAGTGATCGACTAGCGGTGAGCACAGATACGCAGTATTTT. Protein product: CATSDRLAVSTDTQYF.

J is TRBJ2-5 and V is TRBV24-1; TRBD2 aligns across 14 bases. Germline V lookup: CDR1 KGHDR, CDR2 SFDVKD. With 6 bases clipped from V and 4 bases from J, the junction kept 6 bases outside the gene matches. The CDR3 has 16 amino acids. The chain's CDR3 is CATSRPGTSGRETQYF. CDR3 in DNA: TGTGCCACCAGTCGTCCCGGGACTAGCGGGAGAGAGACCCAGTACTTC.

This chain joins TRBV6-1 and TRBJ1-2; no firm D call. Germline lookup yields CDR1 MNHNS and CDR2 SASEGT. The CDR3 spans 13 residues. The V end lost 7 bases, the J end lost 6 bases, and 15 bases lay between the germline ends. This chain's CDR3 is CASTTAVGNGYTF. As DNA, the CDR3 is TGTGCCAGCACTACGGCGGTGGGGAATGGCTACACCTTC.

The chain carries TRBV20-1 and TRBJ2-1; D remains unclear. The CDR3 length is 13 residues. Looked up from germline, CDR1 is DFQATT and CDR2 is SNEGSKA (reference sequence). Trimming shortened V by 3 bases and J by 9 bases, and 15 bases separated the two germline ends. The CDR3 DNA reads TGCAGTGCTAGCCTGCTAGTTCTAGGTGAGCAGTTCTTC. Protein sequence: CSASLLVLGEQFF.

The chain employs TRBV28 and TRBJ2-7, with 7 bases that match TRBD2. The V segment lost 11 bases and the J segment 6 bases; nucleotides outside the gene matches: 7. The length of the CDR3 is 11 residues. CDR1 and CDR2 from the germline V gene are MDHEN and SYDVKM. CDR3 sequence: CAATPGGEQYF. The CDR3 nucleotides read TGTGCCGCCACCCCGGGAGGCGAGCAGTACTTC.

Only a few counts were recorded for this clonotype. Germline is not matched at one junction end, which may reflect a read error. The chain recombines TRBV12-3 or TRBV12-4 with TRBJ1-5, with D uncertain. The CDR3 length is 15 residues. CDR3 residues: CASSLGSNLNQPQHF. The DNA of the CDR3 is TGTGCCAGCAGCTTAGGGAGTAACCTCAATCAGCCCCAGCATTTT.

This chain connects TRBV15 to TRBJ2-1, with 10 bases lining up with TRBD2. The CDR3 has 16 amino acids. Losses at the gene ends were 1 base for V and 7 bases for J; bases not matched to a gene: 7. Germline CDR1 is LNHNV and CDR2 is YYDKDF (reference sequence). The CDR3 DNA reads as TGTGCCACCAGCAGAGCAGCTAGCGGGAGTCTTAATGAGCAGTTCTTC. Encoded protein: CATSRAASGSLNEQFF.

The chain has TRBV2 and TRBJ2-5, with 9 bases fitting TRBD1. The CDR3 has 13 residues. Germline V gene lookup returns CDR1 SNHLY and CDR2 FYNNEI. J gave up 4 bases and V 6 bases, and 3 bases lay outside the gene matches. For the CDR3, the DNA is TGTGCCAGCAGAGGACAGGGGTTAGAGACCCAGTACTTC. It is translated as CASRGQGLETQYF. The variable domain in full, with the rest retrieved from reference TRBV2 and TRBJ2-5, is EPEVTQTPSHQVTQMGQEVILRCVPISNHLYFYWYRQILGQKVEFLVSFYNNEISEKSEIFDDQFSVERPDGSNFTLKIRSTKLEDSAMYFCASRGQGLETQYFGPGTRLLVL.

This clonotype turned up a few times. This rearrangement joins TRBV27 to TRBJ2-7; D might be TRBD1 (6 bases). The CDR3 has 12 residues. Trimming took 6 bases from V and 5 from J, leaving 11 bases between them. Germline-derived CDR1 and CDR2 are MNHEY and SMNVEV (reference sequence). The CDR3 loop is CASRNRVDEQYF. CDR3 sequence (DNA): TGTGCCAGCAGGAACAGGGTGGACGAGCAGTACTTC.

V gene TRBV20-1 combines with J gene TRBJ2-1, with D tentatively TRBD1 (5 bases). The ends were cut back, 3 bases at V and 7 bases at J, with 13 bases in the middle. CDR1 and CDR2 from the germline V gene are DFQATT and SNEGSKA (reference sequence). The CDR3 covers 13 residues. The CDR3 bases are TGCAGTGCTAGGCCTTCCCAGGGAAATGAGCAGTTCTTC. Protein sequence: CSARPSQGNEQFF.

In its sample, this clonotype was seen a few times. CDR3 in amino acids: CASSVLSGTSGRNEQFF. The DNA for the CDR3 is TGTGCCAGTAGTGTACTTTCAGGGACTAGCGGAAGAAATGAGCAGTTCTTC. This chain joins TRBV19 and TRBJ2-1; 11 nucleotides agree with TRBD2. This CDR3 comprises 17 residues. J lost 7 bases, V lost 5 bases, and 13 bases had no gene match. Germline V gene lookup returns CDR1 LNHDA and CDR2 SQIVND (reference sequence).

The chain is built from TRBV30 and TRBJ1-1; D is ambiguous. CDR1 GTSNPN and CDR2 SVGIG come from the germline V gene (reference sequence). Trimming took off 1 base at V and 0 bases at J, with 6 bases between the two ends. The CDR3 is made up of 13 amino acids. Written as DNA, the CDR3 is TGTGCCTGGAGTGGGATCCTGAACACTGAAGCTTTCTTT. Translation: CAWSGILNTEAFF.

This chain uses TRBV4-1 with TRBJ1-6; 9 positions agree with TRBD1. V was clipped by 2 bases and J by 10 bases; unmatched bases: 6. The germline V gene encodes CDR1 MGHRA and CDR2 YSYEKL. The CDR3 is 15 residues long. CDR3 region: CASSQLPTGGSPLHF. The DNA for the CDR3 is TGCGCCAGCAGCCAACTCCCGACAGGGGGATCACCCCTCCACTTT.

This clonotype was recorded a few times. The chain has TRBV2 and TRBJ2-1, with 16 nucleotides matching TRBD2. With V trimmed by 4 bases and J by 8 bases, 2 bases remained unmatched. The CDR3 runs to 15 residues. Germline assignment: CDR1 SNHLY and CDR2 FYNNEI. CDR3 in DNA: TGTGCCAGCAGTGTCGGGACTAGCGGGGGGGATGAGCAGTTCTTC. Its translation: CASSVGTSGGDEQFF.

The V and J genes are TRBV25-1 and TRBJ2-3; no clear D gene. CDR3 length equals 15 residues. Germline values: CDR1 MGHDK, CDR2 SYGVNS. The germline V and J ends were trimmed by 9 bases and 2 bases, with 18 bases remaining between them. The CDR3 reads CASGVRISFTDTQYF. In DNA, the CDR3 is TGTGCCAGTGGAGTGAGGATATCCTTCACAGATACGCAGTATTTT.

This clonotype was seen more than once but under ten times. The chain has TRBV3-1 and TRBJ2-1; 7 positions match TRBD1. Germline values: CDR1 LGHDT, CDR2 YNNKEL (reference sequence). The J segment lost 2 bases and the V segment lost 2 bases, leaving 3 bases of the junction unmatched. This CDR3 has 15 amino acids. CDR3: CASSQTGTAYNEQFF. The CDR3 DNA follows: TGTGCCAGCAGCCAAACCGGGACAGCCTACAATGAGCAGTTCTTC.

In its sample, this clonotype was seen many times. The chain uses TRBV7-8 and TRBJ1-5; D uncertain. There are 15 residues in the CDR3. Germline-derived CDR1 and CDR2 are SGHVS and FQNEAQ. Trimming removed 5 bases at V and 3 bases at J, with 14 bases between. CDR3 nucleotides: TGTGCCAGCAGCCTACTAGGGCCGAACAATCAGCCCCAGCATTTT. Its translation: CASSLLGPNNQPQHF.

This clonotype was observed a handful of times. The chain uses TRBV7-9 and TRBJ1-4, with D unclear. Germline loops: CDR1 SEHNR, CDR2 FQNEAQ (reference sequence). This CDR3 has 14 amino acids. V was cut by 8 bases and J by 6 bases, with 16 bases left in between. CDR3 region: CASSSTGSYEKLFF. Written as DNA, the CDR3 is TGTGCCAGCTCTTCTACCGGGTCGTATGAAAAACTGTTTTTT. The complete variable domain, with remaining parts taken from reference TRBV7-9 and TRBJ1-4, reads DTGVSQNPRHKITKRGQNVTFRCDPISEHNRLYWYRQTLGQGPEFLTYFQNEAQLEKSRLLSDRFSAERPKGSFSTLEIQRTEQGDSAMYLCASSSTGSYEKLFFGSGTQLSVL.

The table lists this clonotype with many counts. V gene TRBV20-1 combines with J gene TRBJ1-1, with unresolved D. The V gene's germline CDR1 is DFQATT and CDR2 SNEGSKA (reference sequence). This CDR3 spans 11 amino acids. Trimming took 6 bases from V and 8 from J, leaving 13 bases between them. The chain's CDR3 is CSAPGRREAFF. DNA for the CDR3: TGCAGTGCGCCTGGACGGAGAGAAGCTTTCTTT.

This sequence joins TRBV7-8 and TRBJ2-1, with TRBD2 matching 10 bases. The CDR3 runs to 15 residues. The germline CDR1 and CDR2 sequences are SGHVS and FQNEAQ. Trimming cost V 1 base and J 5 bases; bases outside gene matches: 2. The CDR3 is CASSLEGLAHNEQFF. The CDR3 DNA reads as TGTGCCAGCAGCTTAGAGGGACTAGCGCACAATGAGCAGTTCTTC.